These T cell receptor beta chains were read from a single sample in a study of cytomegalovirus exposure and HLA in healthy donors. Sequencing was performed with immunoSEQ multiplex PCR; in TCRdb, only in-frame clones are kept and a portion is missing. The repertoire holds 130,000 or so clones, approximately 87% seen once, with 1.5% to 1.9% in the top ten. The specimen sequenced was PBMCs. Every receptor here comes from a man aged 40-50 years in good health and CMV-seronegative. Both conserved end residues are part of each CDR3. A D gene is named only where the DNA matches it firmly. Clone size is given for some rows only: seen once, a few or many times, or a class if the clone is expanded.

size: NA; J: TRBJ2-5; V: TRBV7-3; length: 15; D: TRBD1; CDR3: CASSLGQGGSETQYF; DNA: TGTGCCAGCAGCTTGGGACAGGGTGGGAGCGAGACCCAGTACTTC
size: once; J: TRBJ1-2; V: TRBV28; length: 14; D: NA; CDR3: CASKDRGINYGYTF; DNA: TGTGCTTCGAAGGACAGAGGGATTAACTATGGCTACACCTTC
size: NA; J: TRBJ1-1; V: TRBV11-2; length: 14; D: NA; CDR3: CASRTLGDGRKAFF; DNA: TGTGCCAGCAGAACCCTAGGCGACGGGAGAAAAGCTTTCTTT
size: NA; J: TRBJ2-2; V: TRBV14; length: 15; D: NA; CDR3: CASSHGQTNTGELFF; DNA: TGTGCCAGCAGCCATGGACAGACGAACACCGGGGAGCTGTTTTTT
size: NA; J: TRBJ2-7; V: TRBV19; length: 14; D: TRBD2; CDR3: CASSIVAGGHEQYF; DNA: TGTGCCAGTAGTATAGTAGCGGGAGGCCACGAGCAGTACTTC
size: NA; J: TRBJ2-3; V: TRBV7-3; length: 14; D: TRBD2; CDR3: CASSLTSGTDTQYF; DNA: TGTGCCAGCAGCTTAACTAGCGGGACAGATACGCAGTATTTT
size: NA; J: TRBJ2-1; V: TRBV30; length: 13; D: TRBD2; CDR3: CAWIVAGNNEQFF; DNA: TGTGCCTGGATAGTAGCGGGGAACAATGAGCAGTTCTTC
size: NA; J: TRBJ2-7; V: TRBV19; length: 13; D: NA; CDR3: CASSIRALYEQYF; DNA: TGTGCCAGTAGTATAAGAGCACTCTACGAGCAGTACTTC
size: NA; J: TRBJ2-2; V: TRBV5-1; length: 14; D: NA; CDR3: CASSIQQGTGELFF; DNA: TGCGCCAGCAGCATACAACAGGGAACCGGGGAGCTGTTTTTT
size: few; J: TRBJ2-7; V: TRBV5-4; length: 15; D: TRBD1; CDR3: CASSSPGQGSYEQYF; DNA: TGTGCCAGCAGCTCTCCTGGACAGGGATCCTACGAGCAGTACTTC
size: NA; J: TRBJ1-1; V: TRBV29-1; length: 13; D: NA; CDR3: CSVKEGLHTEAFF; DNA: TGCAGCGTTAAGGAGGGTTTGCACACTGAAGCTTTCTTT
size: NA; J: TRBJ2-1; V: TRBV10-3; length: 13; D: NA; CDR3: CAISGTRYNEQFF; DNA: TGTGCCATCAGTGGGACTCGCTACAATGAGCAGTTCTTC
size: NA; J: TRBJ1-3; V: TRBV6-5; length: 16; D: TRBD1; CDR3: CASSSSGTGSGNTIYF; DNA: TGTGCCAGCAGTTCTTCCGGGACAGGGTCTGGAAACACCATATATTTT